The clone carrying this TCR beta chain was detected ten times or more. Using its own MiXCR run on the RT-PCR reads, TCRdb lists one record per CDR3 protein. Here the sample spans more than 600,000 distinct CDR3 sequences, approximately 15% being singletons. The length of the CDR3 is 11 residues. V was shortened by 3 bases and J by 4 bases, with 4 bases between the two germline ends. The V gene is TRBV12-3 or TRBV12-4, the J gene TRBJ2-7; D is unclear. Sequencing was done on a sample of memory CD4+ T cells from blood. The clonotype originates from a female donor in good health, serving as a healthy control. CDR3 sequence (DNA): TGTGCCAGCAGTTTTAGGTACGAGCAGTACTTC. This codes for CASSFRYEQYF.